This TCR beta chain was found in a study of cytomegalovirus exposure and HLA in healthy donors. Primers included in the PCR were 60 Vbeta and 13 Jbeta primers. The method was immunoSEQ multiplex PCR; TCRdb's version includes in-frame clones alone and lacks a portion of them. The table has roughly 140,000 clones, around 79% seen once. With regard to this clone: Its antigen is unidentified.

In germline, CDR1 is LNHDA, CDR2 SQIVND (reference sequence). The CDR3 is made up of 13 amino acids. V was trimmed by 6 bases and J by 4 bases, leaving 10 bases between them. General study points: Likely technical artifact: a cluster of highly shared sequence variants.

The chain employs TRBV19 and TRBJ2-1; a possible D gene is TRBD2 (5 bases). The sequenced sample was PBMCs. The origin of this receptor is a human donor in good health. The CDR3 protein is CASSASGYNEQFF. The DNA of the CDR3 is TGTGCCAGTAGCGCCTCGGGGTACAATGAGCAGTTCTTC.